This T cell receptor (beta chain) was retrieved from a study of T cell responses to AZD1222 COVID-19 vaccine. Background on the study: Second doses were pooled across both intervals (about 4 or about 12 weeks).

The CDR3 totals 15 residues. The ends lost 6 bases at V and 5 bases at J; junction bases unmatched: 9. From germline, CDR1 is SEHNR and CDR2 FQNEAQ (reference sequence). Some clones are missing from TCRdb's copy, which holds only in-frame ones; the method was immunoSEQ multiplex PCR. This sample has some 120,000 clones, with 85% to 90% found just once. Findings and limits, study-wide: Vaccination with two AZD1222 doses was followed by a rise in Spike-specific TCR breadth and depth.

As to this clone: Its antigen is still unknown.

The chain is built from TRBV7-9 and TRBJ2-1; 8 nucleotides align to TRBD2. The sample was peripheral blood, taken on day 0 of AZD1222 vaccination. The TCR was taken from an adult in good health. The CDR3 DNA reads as TGTGCCAGCAGGCGCTCGAGCGGGGGAAACAATGAGCAGTTCTTC. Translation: CASRRSSGGNNEQFF.